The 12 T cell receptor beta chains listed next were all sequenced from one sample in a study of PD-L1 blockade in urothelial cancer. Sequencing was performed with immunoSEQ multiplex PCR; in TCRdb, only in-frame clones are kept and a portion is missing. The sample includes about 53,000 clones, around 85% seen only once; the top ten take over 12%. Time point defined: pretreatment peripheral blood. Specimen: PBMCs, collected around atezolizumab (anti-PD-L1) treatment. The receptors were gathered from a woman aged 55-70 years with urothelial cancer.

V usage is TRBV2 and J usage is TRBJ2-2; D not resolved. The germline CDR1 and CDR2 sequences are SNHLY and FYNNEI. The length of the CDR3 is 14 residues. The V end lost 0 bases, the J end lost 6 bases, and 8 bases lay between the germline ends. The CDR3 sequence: CASSEARSAGELFF. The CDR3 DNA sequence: TGTGCCAGCAGTGAAGCGCGGAGCGCCGGGGAGCTGTTTTTT.

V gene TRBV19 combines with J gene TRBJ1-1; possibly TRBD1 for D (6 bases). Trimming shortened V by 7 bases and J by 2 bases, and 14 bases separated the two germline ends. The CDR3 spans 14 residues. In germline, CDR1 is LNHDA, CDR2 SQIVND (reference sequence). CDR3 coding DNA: TGTGCCAGTAAGCCGGCAGGGGAAAACACTGAAGCTTTCTTT. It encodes CASKPAGENTEAFF.

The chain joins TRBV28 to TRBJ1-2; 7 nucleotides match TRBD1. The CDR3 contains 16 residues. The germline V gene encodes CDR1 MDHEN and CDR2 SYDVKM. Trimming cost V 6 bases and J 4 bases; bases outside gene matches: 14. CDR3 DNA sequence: TGTGCCAGCAGACGTGAGCGGGGGACAGATCCCTATGGCTACACCTTC. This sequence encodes CASRRERGTDPYGYTF.

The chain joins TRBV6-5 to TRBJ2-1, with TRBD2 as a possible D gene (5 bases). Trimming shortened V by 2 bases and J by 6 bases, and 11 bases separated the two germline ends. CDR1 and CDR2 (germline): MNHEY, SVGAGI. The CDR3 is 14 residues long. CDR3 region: CASSYTLVANEQFF. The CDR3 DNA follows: TGTGCCAGCAGTTACACACTAGTCGCCAATGAGCAGTTCTTC.

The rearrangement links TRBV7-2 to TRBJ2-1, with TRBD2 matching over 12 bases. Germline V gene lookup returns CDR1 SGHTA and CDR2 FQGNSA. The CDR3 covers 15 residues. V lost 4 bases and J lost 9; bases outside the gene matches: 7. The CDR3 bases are TGTGCCAGCAGCTCCCAGCTAGCGGGGGGGGGTGAGCAGTTCTTC. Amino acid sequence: CASSSQLAGGGEQFF. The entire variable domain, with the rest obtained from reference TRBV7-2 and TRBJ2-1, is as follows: GAGVSQSPSNKVTEKGKDVELRCDPISGHTALYWYRQSLGQGLEFLIYFQGNSAPDKSGLPSDRFSAERTGGSVSTLTIQRTQQEDSAVYLCASSSQLAGGGEQFFGPGTRLTVL.

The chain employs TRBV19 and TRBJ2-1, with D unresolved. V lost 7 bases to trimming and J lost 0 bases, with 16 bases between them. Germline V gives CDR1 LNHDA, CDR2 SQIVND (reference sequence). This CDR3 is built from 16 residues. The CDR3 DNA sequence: TGTGCCAGTAAGAGACTGGGTGGCGTCTCCTACAATGAGCAGTTCTTC. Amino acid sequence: CASKRLGGVSYNEQFF.

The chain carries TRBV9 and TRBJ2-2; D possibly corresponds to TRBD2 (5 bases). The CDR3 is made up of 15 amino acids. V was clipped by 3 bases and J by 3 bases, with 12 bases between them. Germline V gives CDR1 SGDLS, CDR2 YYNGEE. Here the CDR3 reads CASSDPVGDTGELFF. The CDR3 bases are TGTGCCAGCAGCGACCCTGTCGGGGACACCGGGGAGCTGTTTTTT.

CDR3 amino acids: CASSLALGGGRADRELFF. As DNA, the CDR3 is TGTGCCAGCAGCTTAGCGTTAGGGGGCGGGAGGGCAGACCGGGAGCTGTTTTTT. The V and J genes are TRBV7-8 and TRBJ2-2, with 9 bases matching TRBD2. V shed 0 bases and J 9 bases; nucleotides not matched to a gene: 14. The CDR3 length is 18 residues. CDR1 is SGHVS, CDR2 FQNEAQ, per germline.

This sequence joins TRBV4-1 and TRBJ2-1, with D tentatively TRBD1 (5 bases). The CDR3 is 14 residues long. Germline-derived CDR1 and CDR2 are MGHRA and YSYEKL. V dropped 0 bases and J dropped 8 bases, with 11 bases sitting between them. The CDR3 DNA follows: TGCGCCAGCAGCCAAGATTCCAGGGCCCATGAGCAGTTCTTC. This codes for CASSQDSRAHEQFF.

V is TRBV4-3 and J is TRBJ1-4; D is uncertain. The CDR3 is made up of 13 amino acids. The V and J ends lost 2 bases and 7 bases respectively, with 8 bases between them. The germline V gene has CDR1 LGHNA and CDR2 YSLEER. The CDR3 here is CASSQFVSEKLFF. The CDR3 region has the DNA TGCGCCAGCAGCCAATTCGTTAGTGAAAAACTGTTTTTT.

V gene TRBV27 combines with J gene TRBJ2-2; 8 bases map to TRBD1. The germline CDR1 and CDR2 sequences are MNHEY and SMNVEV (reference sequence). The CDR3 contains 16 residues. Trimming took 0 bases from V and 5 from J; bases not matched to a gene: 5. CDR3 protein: CASSLSWTGITGELFF. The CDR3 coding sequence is TGTGCCAGCAGTTTATCGTGGACAGGGATAACCGGGGAGCTGTTTTTT.

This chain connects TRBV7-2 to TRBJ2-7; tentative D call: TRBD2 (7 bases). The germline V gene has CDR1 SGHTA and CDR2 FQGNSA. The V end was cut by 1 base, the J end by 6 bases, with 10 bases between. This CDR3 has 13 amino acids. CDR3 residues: CASSLVGGAEQYF. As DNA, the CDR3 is TGTGCCAGCAGCTTAGTTGGGGGGGCCGAGCAGTACTTC. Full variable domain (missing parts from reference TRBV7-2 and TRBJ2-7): GAGVSQSPSNKVTEKGKDVELRCDPISGHTALYWYRQSLGQGLEFLIYFQGNSAPDKSGLPSDRFSAERTGGSVSTLTIQRTQQEDSAVYLCASSLVGGAEQYFGPGTRLTVT.